The present T cell receptor (beta chain) was sequenced within a study of cytotoxic CD8 clonotypes in ibrutinib-treated CLL. Overall study findings and caveats: Upon ibrutinib response clonality rose, and upon progression it fell back toward baseline.

A word on this clone: Antigen specificity is unknown.

The protocol was immunoSEQ multiplex PCR, while the TCRdb copy is restricted to in-frame clones and leaves out a portion. The table includes 25,000 to 30,000 clones, approximately 57% detected once. Trimming took 4 bases from V and 9 from J, leaving 7 bases between them. CDR3 size: 10 residues. Germline V lookup: CDR1 MNHEY, CDR2 SMNVEV (reference sequence). The chain is built from TRBV27 and TRBJ2-7; D uncertain. The specimen was PBMCs, collected before ibrutinib treatment. The clonotype was recovered from a human donor with chronic lymphocytic leukemia. The CDR3 protein is CASSWPRQYF. The CDR3 bases are TGTGCCAGCAGTTGGCCGCGGCAGTACTTC.